In its sample, the clone carrying this T cell receptor (beta chain) was seen once. Its antigen is still unknown. This specimen comes from a study of a mutant IDH1 vaccine in newly diagnosed glioma. Study context: The treated population exhibited a male proportion of roughly 62%, a female proportion of roughly 40%, and a mean age of around 40 years. Antecedent treatment encompassed radiotherapy, temozolomide, or their combination; the majority received both.

This CDR3 contains 17 residues. The germline CDR1 and CDR2 sequences are LGHNA and YSLEER. V dropped 3 bases and J dropped 0 bases, with 16 bases sitting between them. The data were produced by immunoSEQ multiplex PCR, yet TCRdb's version contains in-frame clones alone and is incomplete. This repertoire shows roughly 32,000 clones, around 83% found once; its top ten account for roughly 9%. General study findings and limits: Pseudoprogression seemed unlinked to shifts in top peripheral T cell clonotypes.

Time point specified: baseline, week 1 (first vaccination visit). Stated treatment: pre-vaccination baseline after standard-of-care therapy. This chain uses TRBV4-3 with TRBJ2-3, with a tentative D call TRBD1 (5 bases). The source was peripheral blood mononuclear cells (PBMCs), collected from a glioma patient treated with radiotherapy, temozolomide or both. The receptor comes from a man between 50 and 59 years old with glioma. Some clones in this sample may be carry-over from other donors' samples. CDR3 nucleotide sequence: TGCGCCAGCAGCCACAGTAGGGGAATTTCTAGCACAGATACGCAGTATTTT. Amino acid sequence: CASSHSRGISSTDTQYF.